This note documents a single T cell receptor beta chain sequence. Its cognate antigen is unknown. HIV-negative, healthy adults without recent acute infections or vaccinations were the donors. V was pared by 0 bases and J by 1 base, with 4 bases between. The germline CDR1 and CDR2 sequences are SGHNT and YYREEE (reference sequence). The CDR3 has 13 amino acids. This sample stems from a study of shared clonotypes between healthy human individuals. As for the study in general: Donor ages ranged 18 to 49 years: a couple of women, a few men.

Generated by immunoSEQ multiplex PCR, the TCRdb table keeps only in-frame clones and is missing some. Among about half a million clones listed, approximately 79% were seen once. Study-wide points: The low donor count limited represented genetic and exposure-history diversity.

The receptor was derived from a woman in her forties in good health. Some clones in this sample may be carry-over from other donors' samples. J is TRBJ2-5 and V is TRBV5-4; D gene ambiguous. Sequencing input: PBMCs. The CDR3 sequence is CASSLVSQETQYF. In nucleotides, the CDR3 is TGTGCCAGCAGCTTGGTGTCCCAAGAGACCCAGTACTTC.